Listed below are T cell receptor beta chains from one sample, sequenced in a study of OX40 agonist ivuxolimab in advanced cancers. Some clones are missing from TCRdb's copy, which holds only in-frame ones; the method was immunoSEQ multiplex PCR. The table shows approximately 60,000 clones, with roughly four fifths occurring only once. Sequenced material: CD4+ or CD8+ T cells sorted from blood, taken in a trial of the OX40 agonist ivuxolimab. These receptors were collected from an adult with an advanced solid tumor such as melanoma, head and neck, liver or kidney cancer. Both conserved end residues are part of each CDR3. Fields, in order: CDR3 protein, CDR3 DNA, CDR3 length, clone size, D gene, J gene, V gene. The D gene is left open where the match is weak. Part of the rows lack a size; the others show once, few, many or a class for expanded clones.

CASSLEVFYEQYF | TGTGCCAGCAGCTTAGAGGTCTTCTACGAGCAGTACTTC | 13 | . | . | TRBJ2-7 | TRBV11-2
CASLPGGFSNQPQHF | TGTGCCAGCCTCCCCGGGGGATTTAGCAATCAGCCCCAGCATTTT | 15 | few | . | TRBJ1-5 | TRBV28
CAISDSYREGTEAFF | TGTGCCATCAGTGATTCATACAGGGAAGGCACTGAAGCTTTCTTT | 15 | . | . | TRBJ1-1 | TRBV10-3
CASSEYEKLFF | TGTGCCAGCAGTGAATATGAAAAACTGTTTTTT | 11 | . | . | TRBJ1-4 | TRBV2
CAISVGTGNTEAFF | TGTGCCATCAGTGTAGGAACCGGGAACACTGAAGCTTTCTTT | 14 | . | . | TRBJ1-1 | TRBV10-3
CASSLHGLAVYNEQFF | TGCGCCAGCAGCTTGCACGGACTAGCTGTCTACAATGAGCAGTTCTTC | 16 | . | TRBD2 | TRBJ2-1 | TRBV5-1
CASSLGFRYEQYF | TGTGCCAGCAGCTTGGGGTTTCGCTACGAGCAGTACTTC | 13 | . | . | TRBJ2-7 | TRBV7-2
CASRGDRMLNQPQHF | TGTGCCAGCAGGGGGGACAGGATGCTCAATCAGCCCCAGCATTTT | 15 | . | TRBD1 | TRBJ1-5 | TRBV2
CASSLEPAGSTDTQYF | TGTGCCAGCAGCTTAGAGCCAGCGGGCAGCACAGATACGCAGTATTTT | 16 | . | . | TRBJ2-3 | TRBV7-6
CASSPDRGGNQPQHF | TGTGCCAGCTCACCGGACAGGGGGGGAAATCAGCCCCAGCATTTT | 15 | . | TRBD1 | TRBJ1-5 | TRBV18
CASSPDRGQGGYTF | TGTGCCAGCTCACCGGACAGGGGGCAAGGGGGCTACACCTTC | 14 | . | TRBD1 | TRBJ1-2 | TRBV18
CASSGQGTNYGYTF | TGTGCCAGTAGCGGACAGGGTACTAACTATGGCTACACCTTC | 14 | . | TRBD1 | TRBJ1-2 | TRBV19
CASRGTGSLNTEAFF | TGCGCCAGTAGAGGGACAGGGAGTTTGAACACTGAAGCTTTCTTT | 15 | . | TRBD1 | TRBJ1-1 | TRBV5-1
CAISPQTGGPISYNEQFF | TGTGCCATCAGCCCCCAAACGGGAGGGCCGATTAGCTACAATGAGCAGTTCTTC | 18 | . | TRBD2 | TRBJ2-1 | TRBV10-3
CASSRKASSGNTIYF | TGTGCCAGCAGCCGAAAGGCTAGCTCTGGAAACACCATATATTTT | 15 | . | . | TRBJ1-3 | TRBV6-1
CASSLGGNTIYF | TGTGCCAGCAGCTTGGGTGGAAACACCATATATTTT | 12 | . | . | TRBJ1-3 | TRBV11-2
CASSDTRPGGNEKLFF | TGTGCCAGCAGTGACACCCGACCGGGGGGCAATGAAAAACTGTTTTTT | 16 | few | . | TRBJ1-4 | TRBV25-1